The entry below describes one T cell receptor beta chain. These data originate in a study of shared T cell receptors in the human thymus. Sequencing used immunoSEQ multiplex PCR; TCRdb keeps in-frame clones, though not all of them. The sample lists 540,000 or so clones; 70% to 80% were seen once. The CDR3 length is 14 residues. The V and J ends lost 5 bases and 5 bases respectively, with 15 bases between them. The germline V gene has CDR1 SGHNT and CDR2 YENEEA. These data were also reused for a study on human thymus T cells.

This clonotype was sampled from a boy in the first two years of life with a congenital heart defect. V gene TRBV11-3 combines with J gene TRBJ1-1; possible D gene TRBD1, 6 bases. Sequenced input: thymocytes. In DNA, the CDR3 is TGTGCCAGCAGCACCCATGGGGGACATACTGAAGCTTTCTTT. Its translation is CASSTHGGHTEAFF. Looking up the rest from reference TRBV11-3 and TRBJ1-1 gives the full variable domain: EAGVVQSPRYKIIEKKQPVAFWCNPISGHNTLYWYLQNLGQGPELLIRYENEEAVDDSQLPKDRFSAERLKGVDSTLKIQPAELGDSAVYLCASSTHGGHTEAFFGQGTRLTVV.